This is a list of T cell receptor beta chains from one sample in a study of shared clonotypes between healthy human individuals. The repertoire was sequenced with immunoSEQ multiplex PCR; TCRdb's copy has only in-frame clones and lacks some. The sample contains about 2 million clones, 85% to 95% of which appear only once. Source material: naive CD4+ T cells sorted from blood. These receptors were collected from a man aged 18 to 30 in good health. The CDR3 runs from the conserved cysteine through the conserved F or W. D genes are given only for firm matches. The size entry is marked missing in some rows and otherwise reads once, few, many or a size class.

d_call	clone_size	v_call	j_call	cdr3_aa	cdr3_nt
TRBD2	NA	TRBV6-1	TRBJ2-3	CASSGGTTSTDTQYF	TGTGCCAGCAGTGGCGGGACTACGAGCACAGATACGCAGTATTTT
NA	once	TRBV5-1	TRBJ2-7	CASSLDSAYEQYF	TGCGCCAGCAGCTTAGACAGCGCCTACGAGCAGTACTTC
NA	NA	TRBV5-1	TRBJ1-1	CASSPGRQLGENTEAFF	TGCGCCAGCAGCCCCGGGCGACAACTTGGGGAGAACACTGAAGCTTTCTTT
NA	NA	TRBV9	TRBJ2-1	CASSVDPTGSSYNEQFF	TGTGCCAGCAGCGTAGACCCCACAGGGTCCTCCTACAATGAGCAGTTCTTC
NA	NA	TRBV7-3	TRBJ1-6	CASSLNVVGPLHF	TGTGCCAGCAGCTTAAACGTCGTAGGGCCCCTCCACTTT
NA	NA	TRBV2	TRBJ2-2	CASSDKNTGELFF	TGTGCCAGCAGTGACAAGAACACCGGGGAGCTGTTTTTT
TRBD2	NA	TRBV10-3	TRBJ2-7	CAISQRGTSGKVGYEQYF	TGTGCCATCAGTCAGAGGGGGACTAGCGGGAAAGTGGGCTACGAGCAGTACTTC
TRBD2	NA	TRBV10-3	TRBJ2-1	CAISVSLAGQPTSTNEQFF	TGTGCCATCAGTGTTAGTCTAGCGGGACAACCTACGTCTACAAATGAGCAGTTCTTC
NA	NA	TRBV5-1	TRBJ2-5	CASSLISETQYF	TGCGCCAGCAGCCTAATATCGGAGACCCAGTACTTC
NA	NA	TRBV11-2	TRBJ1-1	CASSLEAAVNTEAFF	TGTGCCAGCAGCTTAGAGGCAGCCGTGAACACTGAAGCTTTCTTT